Following are 23 T cell receptor beta chains from one sample sequenced in a study of blood T cell repertoires in COVID-19. TCRdb's copy holds only in-frame clones and misses some; the assay was immunoSEQ multiplex PCR. The sample lists about 210,000 clones; approximately 84% were seen once. The source material was peripheral blood. Source of these receptors: a woman in her fifties or sixties with active or convalescent COVID-19.

The rearrangement uses TRBV27 and TRBJ2-1; perhaps TRBD1 as D (6 bases). Germline loops: CDR1 MNHEY, CDR2 SMNVEV (reference sequence). CDR3 size: 15 residues. The V end lost 5 bases, the J end lost 7 bases, and 18 bases lay between the germline ends. CDR3 loop: CASSSRGLPGNEQFF. CDR3 sequence (DNA): TGTGCCAGCAGTAGCAGGGGCCTCCCGGGAAATGAGCAGTTCTTC.

V gene TRBV18 combines with J gene TRBJ1-1; the D gene is possibly TRBD1 (6 bases). This CDR3 comprises 17 residues. V lost 3 bases and J lost 0, with 17 bases in between. The V gene's germline CDR1 is KGHSH and CDR2 LQKENI. The CDR3 bases are TGTGCCAGCTCACCTCTCCCCTGGGACAACCTGAACACTGAAGCTTTCTTT. It encodes CASSPLPWDNLNTEAFF.

This clone was counted many times. The rearrangement links TRBV10-3 to TRBJ2-6; no definite D call. Trimming removed 0 bases at V and 0 bases at J, with 6 bases between. CDR3 size: 16 residues. Germline V gene lookup returns CDR1 ENHRY and CDR2 SYGVKD. CDR3 sequence (DNA): TGTGCCATCAGTGAGTCTGGAGTCTCTGGGGCCAACGTCCTGACTTTC. Translated: CAISESGVSGANVLTF.

The V call is TRBV7-5, the J call TRBJ2-1; the table's TRBD2 call for D was not verified on the DNA. TRBV7-5 is listed as a pseudogene. The CDR3 runs to 15 residues. The CDR3 loop is CVRSRWEARLNEQFF. In DNA, the CDR3 is TGTGTCAGAAGCAGGTGGGAGGCACGGCTCAATGAGCAGTTCTTC.

The chain joins TRBV6-2 or TRBV6-3 to TRBJ1-1, with a tentative D call TRBD1 (5 bases). This CDR3 is built from 14 residues. Germline CDR1 and CDR2: MNHEY and SVGEGT. V dropped 2 bases and J dropped 1 base, with 8 bases sitting between them. The CDR3: CASSYGQGNTEAFF. Here the CDR3 DNA reads TGTGCCAGCAGTTACGGGCAGGGGAACACTGAAGCTTTCTTT.

This chain connects TRBV5-5 to TRBJ1-2; D perhaps matches TRBD1 (5 bases). V was cut by 4 bases and J by 2 bases, with 15 bases left in between. This CDR3 region has 15 residues. Germline-derived CDR1 and CDR2 are SGHKS and YYEKEE (reference sequence). This CDR3 is CASSLVGPKNYGYTF. As DNA, the CDR3 is TGTGCCAGCAGCCTAGTGGGGCCTAAAAACTATGGCTACACCTTC.

This chain links TRBV5-6 with TRBJ2-7; TRBD1 matches at 10 bases. V lost 5 bases, J lost 4 bases, and 6 bases stayed unmatched. The CDR3 has 14 amino acids. Germline CDR1 reads SGHDT; CDR2 reads YYEEEE. CDR3 in amino acids: CASSGTGAIYEQYF. The CDR3 nucleotides are TGTGCCAGCAGTGGGACAGGGGCCATTTACGAGCAGTACTTC.

For the CDR3, the DNA is TGTGCCAGCAGCAGGACAGGCTTCGAGTGGCCCCAGCATTTT. This gives the protein CASSRTGFEWPQHF. The chain has TRBV7-9 and TRBJ1-5; 7 nucleotides align to TRBD1. This CDR3 has 14 residues. Germline CDR1 reads SEHNR; CDR2 reads FQNEAQ (reference sequence). Trimming at V came to 5 bases and at J to 9 bases, leaving 10 bases not matched to a gene.

This sequence joins TRBV7-6 and TRBJ1-4; TRBD1 agrees at 10 bases. The germline gives CDR1 SGHVS, CDR2 FNYEAQ. This CDR3 contains 14 residues. J was trimmed by 6 bases and V by 5 bases; bases with no gene match: 3. Here the CDR3 DNA reads TGTGCCAGCAGCCGGGACAGGGGAGATGAAAAACTGTTTTTT. Amino acids: CASSRDRGDEKLFF.

The gene calls are TRBV18 and TRBJ2-7; D may be TRBD2 (6 bases). V was cut by 1 base and J by 2 bases, with 15 bases left in between. CDR1 KGHSH and CDR2 LQKENI come from the germline V gene. The CDR3 runs 16 residues. Written as DNA, the CDR3 is TGTGCCAGCTCACCACAGGGTACACTAGCTACCTACGAGCAGTACTTC. It translates to CASSPQGTLATYEQYF.

The chain is built from TRBV5-8 and TRBJ1-1, with TRBD1 matching over 7 bases. The CDR3 extends over 13 amino acids. The germline V gene encodes CDR1 SGHTS and CDR2 YDEGEE. CDR3 sequence reads: CASPTGVWTEAFF. In nucleotides, the CDR3 is TGTGCGAGCCCCACAGGGGTGTGGACTGAAGCTTTCTTT.

This clone has just one count. This chain joins TRBV5-4 and TRBJ1-2; the match to TRBD1 covers 12 bases. The V and J ends lost 1 base and 4 bases, in that order; junction bases with no gene match: 5. Germline CDR1 reads SGHNT; CDR2 reads YYREEE (reference sequence). The CDR3 covers 16 residues. The CDR3 loop is CASSLTGQGAGYGYTF. The CDR3 DNA sequence: TGTGCCAGCAGCTTGACGGGACAGGGGGCGGGCTATGGCTACACCTTC.

This clone was counted only a few times. V is TRBV9 and J is TRBJ2-1; the D gene is possibly TRBD2 (5 bases). V was trimmed by 3 bases and J by 0 bases, leaving 19 bases between them. The length of the CDR3 is 18 residues. Per the germline V gene, CDR1 is SGDLS and CDR2 is YYNGEE. In DNA form, the CDR3 reads TGTGCCAGCAGCGACCCCCCGGGCAGCGGTGCCTCCTACAATGAGCAGTTCTTC. Amino acid sequence: CASSDPPGSGASYNEQFF.

This clone was observed many times. This chain links TRBV5-1 with TRBJ1-1; 9 positions agree with TRBD1. Germline V lookup: CDR1 SGHRS, CDR2 YFSETQ. The CDR3 covers 17 residues. The V and J ends lost 2 bases and 5 bases, in that order; junction bases with no gene match: 13. The CDR3 reads CASSFGTGTGRGTEAFF. CDR3 nucleotides: TGCGCCAGCAGCTTTGGTACCGGGACAGGGCGGGGGACTGAAGCTTTCTTT.

V is TRBV7-9 and J is TRBJ1-2; 7 bases fit TRBD1. Germline V CDR1 and CDR2: SEHNR, FQNEAQ (reference sequence). Losses at the gene ends were 4 bases for V and 8 bases for J; bases not matched to a gene: 10. The CDR3 contains 14 residues. CDR3 region: CASSYEDRSIGYTF. DNA for the CDR3: TGTGCCAGCAGCTACGAGGACAGGTCAATCGGCTACACCTTC.

The V call is TRBV27, the J call TRBJ1-5, with D hard to call. Germline CDR1 MNHEY, CDR2 SMNVEV (reference sequence). The germline V and J ends were trimmed by 6 bases and 2 bases, with 17 bases remaining between them. The CDR3 runs 16 residues. CDR3 DNA: TGTGCCAGCAGATCCTCGAGGGAGGGTGGCAATCAGCCCCAGCATTTT. It is translated as CASRSSREGGNQPQHF.

This clone was counted only a few times. The chain joins TRBV19 to TRBJ1-6, with TRBD1 matching 7 bases. Looked up from germline, CDR1 is LNHDA and CDR2 is SQIVND (reference sequence). This CDR3 contains 14 residues. Trimming cost V 6 bases and J 5 bases; bases outside gene matches: 4. DNA for the CDR3: TGTGCCAGTAGATCCGGGACAGATAATTCACCCCTCCACTTT. Its protein product is CASRSGTDNSPLHF.

This chain joins TRBV5-4 and TRBJ1-1, with D possibly matching TRBD1 (5 bases). V was pared by 4 bases and J by 5 bases, with 15 bases between. Germline V gives CDR1 SGHNT, CDR2 YYREEE (reference sequence). The CDR3 totals 14 residues. CDR3 in amino acids: CASSPMGGQTEAFF. The CDR3 DNA reads TGTGCCAGCAGCCCTATGGGGGGTCAAACTGAAGCTTTCTTT.

This clone was seen at least ten times. V usage is TRBV5-6 and J usage is TRBJ1-2; D uncertain. CDR1 and CDR2 (germline): SGHDT, YYEEEE. Trimming removed 4 bases from V and 14 bases from J, with 18 bases in between. CDR3 length equals 12 residues. The CDR3 protein is CASSRSAAGGTF. CDR3 coding DNA: TGTGCCAGCAGCCGGTCGGCCGCAGGAGGGACCTTC.

The V gene is TRBV5-4, the J gene TRBJ2-5, with D possibly being TRBD1 (5 bases). In germline, CDR1 is SGHNT, CDR2 YYREEE (reference sequence). The V end lost 1 base, the J end lost 3 bases, and 10 bases lay between the germline ends. The CDR3 length is 14 residues. As DNA, the CDR3 is TGTGCCAGCAGCTTGCAGGGTTCGAAAGAGACCCAGTACTTC. Protein: CASSLQGSKETQYF.

The V gene is TRBV7-9, the J gene TRBJ2-4; 11 bases map to TRBD2. Germline trimming cut 4 bases from V and 6 bases from J; bases unmatched to any gene: 5. The germline gives CDR1 SEHNR, CDR2 FQNEAQ (reference sequence). The CDR3 runs to 15 residues. CDR3 residues: CASSWDSGRVNIQYF. The CDR3 DNA is TGTGCCAGCAGCTGGGATAGCGGGAGGGTAAACATTCAGTACTTC. Full variable domain (rest looked up from reference TRBV7-9 and TRBJ2-4): DTGVSQNPRHKITKRGQNVTFRCDPISEHNRLYWYRQTLGQGPEFLTYFQNEAQLEKSRLLSDRFSAERPKGSFSTLEIQRTEQGDSAMYLCASSWDSGRVNIQYFGAGTRLSVL.

The chain uses TRBV3-1 (or the pseudogene TRBV3-2) and TRBJ1-1, with a weak D call TRBD1 (6 bases). The germline gives CDR1 LGHDT, CDR2 YNNKEL (reference sequence). The CDR3 consists of 16 residues. Trimming pared 1 base from V and 4 bases from J, leaving 16 bases between. CDR3 DNA: TGTGCCAGCAGCCAAGTAGGGGGGGGGCATACCACTGAAGCTTTCTTT. Residues: CASSQVGGGHTTEAFF.

The V gene is TRBV19, the J gene TRBJ2-2; TRBD2 might be the D (5 bases). The germline CDR1 and CDR2 sequences are LNHDA and SQIVND (reference sequence). V was cut by 3 bases and J by 4 bases, with 12 bases left in between. The CDR3 has 15 residues. CDR3 bases: TGTGCCAGTAGTATGAGGGTCTCGAGCACCGGGGAGCTGTTTTTT. Translation: CASSMRVSSTGELFF.